One and the same sample provided the 9 T cell receptor beta chains below, sequenced in a study of T cells in Graves' hyperthyroidism and ophthalmopathy. TCR beta CDR3 sequences were amplified from RNA transcripts. Carried out on the TCR CDR3, a first-round RT-PCR used the HTBI primer set. TCRdb ran MiXCR on the multiplex PCR reads and lists one entry per CDR3 protein. The sample yields 550,000 to 850,000 distinct CDR3 sequences, about 19% seen once. Source material: blood. The receptors come from a woman between 50 and 59 years old with Graves' hyperthyroidism that later progressed to Graves' ophthalmopathy.

Turning to this clonotype: A single base separates this from a much larger clone, so it may be a read error. This chain links TRBV12-3 or TRBV12-4 with TRBJ2-2; no firm D call. CDR3 size: 14 residues. V was cut by 0 bases and J by 3 bases, with 5 bases left in between. The CDR3 spells CASSLAIYTGELFF. The CDR3 nucleotides are TGTGCCAGCAGTTTAGCAATTTACACCGGGGAGCTGTTTTTT.

This chain links TRBV24-1 with TRBJ2-3; 8 positions agree with TRBD1. The CDR3 runs 16 residues. V lost 0 bases to trimming and J lost 4 bases; unmatched junction nucleotides: 5. Per the germline V gene, CDR1 is KGHDR and CDR2 is SFDVKD. This chain's CDR3 is CATSDLGQGGADTQYF. DNA of the CDR3: TGTGCCACCAGTGATTTGGGACAGGGTGGGGCAGATACGCAGTATTTT.

This clonotype was detected a few times. The chain has TRBV12-3 or TRBV12-4 and TRBJ1-3, with 7 nucleotides matching TRBD1. The CDR3 spans 13 residues. Losses at the gene ends were 10 bases for V and 2 bases for J; bases not matched to a gene: 5. CDR3 sequence (DNA): TGTGCCATACTACAGGGGCCTGGAAACACCATATATTTT. Amino acids: CAILQGPGNTIYF.

This clonotype has at least ten counts. This chain connects TRBV7-3 to TRBJ1-1, with D perhaps TRBD1 (6 bases). This CDR3 contains 14 residues. Looked up from germline, CDR1 is SGHTA and CDR2 is FQGTGA. Trimming stripped 5 bases from V and 1 base from J, with 11 bases between. The CDR3 spells CASSPGHSNTEAFF. The CDR3 region has the DNA TGTGCCAGCAGCCCGGGACATTCGAACACTGAAGCTTTCTTT. The complete variable domain, with remaining parts taken from reference TRBV7-3 and TRBJ1-1, reads GAGVSQTPSNKVTEKGKYVELRCDPISGHTALYWYRQSLGQGPEFLIYFQGTGAADDSGLPNDRFFAVRPEGSVSTLKIQRTERGDSAVYLCASSPGHSNTEAFFGQGTRLTVV.

This clonotype came up a few times. The CDR3 spells CASSEAYLGYRGAGSGANVLTF. CDR3 DNA: TGTGCCAGCAGTGAAGCCTACTTGGGATACAGGGGTGCAGGGTCTGGGGCCAACGTCCTGACTTTC. The chain carries TRBV6-4 and TRBJ2-6; 7 bases align to TRBD1. V trimming: 3 bases; J trimming: 1 base; junction bases outside the gene matches: 21. Per germline, CDR1 MRHNA and CDR2 SNTAGT. CDR3 size: 22 residues.

Only a few counts were recorded for this clonotype. The chain is built from TRBV12-3 or TRBV12-4 and TRBJ2-1; D is unresolved. Between the trimmed V and J ends, which lost 3 bases and 5 bases, there was a span of 11 bases. This CDR3 has 14 amino acids. The chain's CDR3 is CASSFVARDNEQFF. CDR3 DNA: TGTGCCAGCAGTTTCGTGGCTAGAGACAATGAGCAGTTCTTC.

The table lists this clonotype with a few counts. The chain carries TRBV27 and TRBJ2-5, with 12 bases fitting TRBD2. This CDR3 comprises 15 residues. With 5 bases clipped from V and 4 bases from J, the junction kept 5 bases outside the gene matches. Germline CDR1 MNHEY, CDR2 SMNVEV (reference sequence). The CDR3 reads CASSLAGGVGETQYF. DNA for the CDR3: TGTGCCAGCAGTCTAGCGGGGGGGGTAGGAGAGACCCAGTACTTC.

The gene calls are TRBV19 and TRBJ1-1; no clear D. CDR3 size: 13 residues. Germline V gene sequence: CDR1 LNHDA, CDR2 SQIVND (reference sequence). V gave up 8 bases and J gave up 1 base, with 11 bases separating them. Here the CDR3 DNA reads TGTGCCAGTCATAATAAAGGGAACACTGAAGCTTTCTTT. Residues: CASHNKGNTEAFF.

The chain carries TRBV27 and TRBJ1-4; 10 bases fit TRBD1. The junction had 4 bases not matched to a gene; V was cut back by 4 bases and J by 8 bases. In germline, CDR1 is MNHEY, CDR2 SMNVEV (reference sequence). The CDR3 is made up of 14 amino acids. CDR3 protein: CASSSRDRGEKLFF. DNA for the CDR3: TGTGCCAGCAGTTCCCGGGACAGGGGAGAAAAACTGTTTTTT. The full variable domain, with the rest looked up from reference TRBV27 and TRBJ1-4, is EAQVTQNPRYLITVTGKKLTVTCSQNMNHEYMSWYRQDPGLGLRQIYYSMNVEVTDKGDVPEGYKVSRKEKRNFPLILESPSPNQTSLYFCASSSRDRGEKLFFGSGTQLSVL.